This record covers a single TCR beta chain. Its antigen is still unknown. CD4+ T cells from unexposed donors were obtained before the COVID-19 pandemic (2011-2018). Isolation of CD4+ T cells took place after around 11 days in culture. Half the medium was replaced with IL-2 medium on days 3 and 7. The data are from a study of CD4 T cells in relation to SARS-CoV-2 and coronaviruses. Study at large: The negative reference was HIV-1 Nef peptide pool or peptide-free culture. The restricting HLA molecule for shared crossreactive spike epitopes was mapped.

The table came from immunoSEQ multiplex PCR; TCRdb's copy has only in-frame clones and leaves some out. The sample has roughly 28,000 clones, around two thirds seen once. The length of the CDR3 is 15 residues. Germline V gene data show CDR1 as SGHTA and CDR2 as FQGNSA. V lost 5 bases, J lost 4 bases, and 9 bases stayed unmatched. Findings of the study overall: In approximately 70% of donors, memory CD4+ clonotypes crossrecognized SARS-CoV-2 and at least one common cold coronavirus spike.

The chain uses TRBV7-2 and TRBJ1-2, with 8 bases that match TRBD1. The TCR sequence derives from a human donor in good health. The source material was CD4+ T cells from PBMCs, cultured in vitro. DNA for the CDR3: TGTGCCAGCAGCCCCGGACAGGGTGCGGTCTATGGCTACACCTTC. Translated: CASSPGQGAVYGYTF.